Shown below are 17 T cell receptor beta chains from a single sample sequenced in a study of Graves' ophthalmopathy and Graves' hyperthyroidism. TCR beta CDR3 regions were amplified from RNA transcripts. The first round was an RT-PCR with HTBI primers, and the second round was a multiplex PCR. TCRdb processed the multiplex PCR reads anew with MiXCR; each CDR3 protein has one entry. Of about 380,000 distinct CDR3 sequences in the sample, approximately 15% were seen once. The source material was peripheral blood. These receptors came from a young woman with stable Graves' hyperthyroidism.

This clonotype showed up just a few times. This chain joins TRBV9 and TRBJ1-2, with D possibly TRBD1 on 5 matching bases. The CDR3 extends over 13 amino acids. Germline values: CDR1 SGDLS, CDR2 YYNGEE. V lost 4 bases to trimming and J lost 3 bases, with 10 bases between them. The chain's CDR3 is CASSSGAHYGYTF. CDR3 in DNA: TGTGCCAGCAGCAGTGGGGCCCACTATGGCTACACCTTC.

The sample holds many counts of this clonotype. Sequence at one end of the junction differs from germline and may be a read error. The chain is built from TRBV6-4 and TRBJ1-1; the match to TRBD1 covers 8 bases. This CDR3 has 19 residues. The germline V gene has CDR1 MRHNA and CDR2 SNTAGT. The CDR3 is CASPTIPRQGAIGYTEAFF. The CDR3 coding sequence is TGTGCCAGCCCTACCATTCCCCGTCAGGGGGCGATAGGCTACACCGAAGCTTTCTTT.

Ten or more counts support this clonotype. V usage is TRBV4-1 and J usage is TRBJ1-1; a weak D match, TRBD1 (6 bases). The germline gives CDR1 MGHRA, CDR2 YSYEKL. The V gene lost 1 base and the J gene lost 6 bases, with 21 bases spanning the gap. CDR3 length: 17 amino acids. The CDR3 sequence: CASSQGDARGLTAEAFF. CDR3 nucleotide sequence: TGCGCCAGCAGCCAAGGAGATGCCAGGGGACTTACCGCTGAAGCTTTCTTT.

This clonotype was detected ten times or more. The chain joins TRBV28 to TRBJ2-7; 9 nucleotides line up with TRBD1. Trimming removed 5 bases from V and 3 bases from J; junction bases left unmatched: 11. CDR3 size: 16 residues. Germline CDR1 and CDR2: MDHEN and SYDVKM. DNA for the CDR3: TGTGCCAGCAGTCGGCGATGGGACAGGGATGACTACGAGCAGTACTTC. Its protein product is CASSRRWDRDDYEQYF.

This clonotype was picked up many times. This chain connects TRBV15 to TRBJ1-1; D unresolved. V gave up 1 base and J gave up 5 bases, with 8 bases separating them. Per the germline V gene, CDR1 is LNHNV and CDR2 is YYDKDF (reference sequence). The length of the CDR3 is 13 residues. The CDR3 DNA follows: TGTGCCACCAGCAGAGGAGGTTATACTGAAGCTTTCTTT. Translated: CATSRGGYTEAFF.

This clonotype was detected many times. The chain combines TRBV7-2 with TRBJ2-5, with D uncertain. The CDR3 loop spans 13 amino acids. Trimming pared 3 bases from V and 12 bases from J, leaving 17 bases between. Germline values: CDR1 SGHTA, CDR2 FQGNSA. This CDR3 is CASSLVARSNEYF. Written as DNA, the CDR3 is TGTGCCAGCAGCTTGGTCGCGCGATCGAACGAGTACTTC.

This clonotype was counted many times. The CDR3 nucleotides are TGTGCCAGCAGCTTAGGTGTCGGGTTGGGGTCACCCCTCCACTTT. Amino acids: CASSLGVGLGSPLHF. The V call is TRBV7-2, the J call TRBJ1-6; D ambiguous. This CDR3 is 15 amino acids long. V was clipped by 1 base and J by 10 bases, with 14 bases between them. Germline CDR1 is SGHTA and CDR2 is FQGNSA.

This clonotype was recorded at least ten times. For the CDR3, the DNA is TGTGCCAGCAGCAAGGGACAGGTGAACACTGAAGCTTTCTTT. Translation gives CASSKGQVNTEAFF. V and J are TRBV7-2 and TRBJ1-1; 8 nucleotides agree with TRBD1. Germline lookup yields CDR1 SGHTA and CDR2 FQGNSA. The CDR3 runs to 14 residues. V was pared by 5 bases and J by 0 bases, with 2 bases of the junction left unmatched.

This clonotype has only a few counts. One end of the junction does not line up with germline, which may come from a read error. The V call is TRBV7-2, the J call TRBJ2-4; 13 positions match TRBD2. This CDR3 comprises 16 residues. Germline assignment: CDR1 SGHTA and CDR2 FQGNSA. In nucleotides, the CDR3 is TGTGCCAGCAGCTTTGGACTAGCGGGGGCCAAAAACATTAAGTACTTC. Its protein product is CASSFGLAGAKNIKYF.

In the case of this clonotype: Mismatch with germline at one junction end may stem from a read error. V and J are TRBV2 and TRBJ1-2; D is unclear. CDR1 and CDR2 from the germline V gene are SNHLY and FYNNEI. The CDR3 is made up of 12 amino acids. The CDR3 here is CASDVTNCGYTF. CDR3 in DNA: TGTGCCAGCGACGTTACAAACTGTGGCTACACCTTC. The full variable domain, completed using reference TRBV2 and TRBJ1-2, is EPEVTQTPSHQVTQMGQEVILRCVPISNHLYFYWYRQILGQKVEFLVSFYNNEISEKSEIFDDQFSVERPDGSNFTLKIRSTKLEDSAMYFCASDVTNCGYTFGSGTRLTVV.

At least ten counts were recorded for this clonotype. The gene calls are TRBV3-1 and TRBJ1-2, with D hard to call. Germline lookup yields CDR1 LGHDT and CDR2 YNNKEL (reference sequence). The CDR3 is made up of 13 amino acids. Trimming removed 3 bases from V and 2 bases from J, with 7 bases in between. The CDR3 DNA reads as TGTGCCAGCAGCCAGGTTCAGAACTATGGCTACACCTTC. It yields the protein CASSQVQNYGYTF.

This clonotype was picked up many times. This chain uses TRBV7-2 with TRBJ1-5; perhaps TRBD1 as D (5 bases). CDR1 is SGHTA and CDR2 is FQGNSA in the germline V gene. There are 15 residues in the CDR3. V was shortened by 3 bases and J by 4 bases, with 13 bases between the two germline ends. This CDR3 reads CASSLYKGTNQPQHF. The CDR3 DNA is TGTGCCAGCAGCTTGTACAAGGGGACGAATCAGCCCCAGCATTTT. Combining the CDR3 with reference TRBV7-2 and TRBJ1-5 gives the whole variable domain GAGVSQSPSNKVTEKGKDVELRCDPISGHTALYWYRQSLGQGLEFLIYFQGNSAPDKSGLPSDRFSAERTGGSVSTLTIQRTQQEDSAVYLCASSLYKGTNQPQHFGDGTRLSIL.

This clonotype was detected ten times or more. CDR3 in amino acids: CASSSTRTGGASSYTF. The CDR3 nucleotides read TGTGCCAGCAGCTCCACCCGGACAGGGGGCGCGTCCTCCTACACCTTC. The chain recombines TRBV6-2 or TRBV6-3 with TRBJ1-2; 11 bases agree with TRBD1. CDR1 and CDR2 from the germline V gene are MNHEY and SVGEGT. The CDR3 is 16 residues long. V was pared by 6 bases and J by 10 bases, with 16 bases of the junction left unmatched.

This clonotype has ten or more counts. The chain's CDR3 is CSAVGVSYEQYF. The CDR3 bases are TGCAGTGCGGTGGGGGTCTCCTACGAGCAGTACTTC. This chain connects TRBV20-1 to TRBJ2-7; D could derive from TRBD1 or TRBD2 (5 bases each). Per the germline V gene, CDR1 is DFQATT and CDR2 is SNEGSKA (reference sequence). Trimming left V 6 bases short and J 0 bases short, with 9 bases between. CDR3 length equals 12 residues.

As concerns this clonotype: This may be a read error, as it is one base from a much larger clone. The genes are TRBV6-5 and TRBJ1-1; no firm D call. Looked up from germline, CDR1 is MNHEY and CDR2 is SVGAGI. The CDR3 extends over 16 amino acids. The CDR3 DNA is TGTGCCAGCAGTTACTCGAGCAGCGCCCTGAACGCTGAAGCTTTCTTT. This translates into CASSYSSSALNAEAFF.

In this sample, this clonotype turned up many times. The gene calls are TRBV2 and TRBJ2-7, with unresolved D. CDR3 length: 14 amino acids. The germline V gene encodes CDR1 SNHLY and CDR2 FYNNEI. Trimming pared 1 base from V and 0 bases from J, leaving 7 bases between. CDR3 sequence reads: CASSEETVSYEQYF. CDR3 DNA: TGTGCCAGCAGTGAAGAGACGGTCTCCTACGAGCAGTACTTC.

As concerns this clonotype: This may stem from a read error, because a much larger clone lies one nucleotide away. The V gene is TRBV6-5, the J gene TRBJ1-1; D remains ambiguous. The germline CDR1 and CDR2 sequences are MNHEY and SVGAGI. CDR3 length: 12 residues. The CDR3 nucleotides read TGTGCCAGCAGTTACTGGGCGTCTGAAGCTTGCTTT. It translates to CASSYWASEACF.